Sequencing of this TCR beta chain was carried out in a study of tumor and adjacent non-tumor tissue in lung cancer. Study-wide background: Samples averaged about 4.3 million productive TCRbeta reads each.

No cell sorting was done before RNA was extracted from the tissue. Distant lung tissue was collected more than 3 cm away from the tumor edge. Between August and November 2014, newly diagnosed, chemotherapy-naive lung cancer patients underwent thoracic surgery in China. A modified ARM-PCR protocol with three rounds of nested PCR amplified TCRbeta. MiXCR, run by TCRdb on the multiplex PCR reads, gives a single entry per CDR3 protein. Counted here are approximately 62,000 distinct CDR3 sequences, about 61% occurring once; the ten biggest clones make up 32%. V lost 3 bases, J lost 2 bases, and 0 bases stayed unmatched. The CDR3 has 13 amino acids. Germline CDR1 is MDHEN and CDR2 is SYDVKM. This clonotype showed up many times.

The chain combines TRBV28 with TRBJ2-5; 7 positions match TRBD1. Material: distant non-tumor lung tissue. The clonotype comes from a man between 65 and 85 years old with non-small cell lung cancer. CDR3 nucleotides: TGTGCCAGCAGTTTCAGGGGGCAAGAGACCCAGTACTTC. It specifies CASSFRGQETQYF.